This TCR beta chain was sequenced for a study of identical twins. A universal primer binding site was introduced by template switching. The final cDNA contained unique molecular identifiers. TCRdb re-called the 5' RACE reads through MiXCR, storing one row per CDR3 protein. The sample includes hundreds of thousands of distinct CDR3 sequences, 7.1% of them seen just once. Findings and limits, study-wide: The degree of excess twin sharing was weaker in beta out-of-frame sequences. Abundant cord blood beta clonotypes carried fewer insertions; memory repertoires showed none.

This clonotype was recorded at least ten times. Its cognate antigen is unknown. V was pared by 5 bases and J by 7 bases, with 9 bases of the junction left unmatched. CDR3 length: 15 amino acids. CDR1 SEHNR and CDR2 FQNEAQ come from the germline V gene (reference sequence). Every donor was a healthy Caucasian. This sample also appeared in a second study, on yellow fever vaccine responses in identical twins.

The clonotype originates from a woman aged 18-30 years in good health. The sample taken for sequencing was PBMCs. The gene calls are TRBV7-9 and TRBJ1-4; 8 bases align to TRBD1. CDR3 region: CASSVTGTGGEKLFF. Here the CDR3 DNA reads TGTGCCAGCAGCGTAACCGGGACAGGAGGTGAAAAACTGTTTTTT.